This T cell receptor (beta chain) was recovered during a study of T-cell reconstitution after alpha-beta-depleted transplantation in children. This clonotype was found a few times. The target antigen is unknown. Germline V lookup: CDR1 DFQATT, CDR2 SNEGSKA (reference sequence). The CDR3 covers 16 residues. Trimming took 5 bases from V and 1 from J, leaving 20 bases between them. As it was prepared, the TCRbeta library received unique molecular identifiers. TCRdb recomputed calls from the PCR reads with MiXCR, one row per CDR3 protein. The data hold about 980,000 distinct CDR3 sequences, with 25% to 30% observed a single time. Regarding the study as a whole: Diversity and T-cell counts at one year after transplant derived mostly from new T cells. Elevated TCRbeta diversity at day 60 was traced, in some patients, to surviving recipient T cells and thymic progenitors. Roughly two months post-transplant, alpha-beta T cells reportedly originated from several hundred graft clones that had expanded.

The rearrangement joins TRBV20-1 to TRBJ1-2; perhaps TRBD1 as D (6 bases). This specimen was PBMCs, mostly from graft donor cells, taken 360 days after TCRalphabeta/CD19-depleted stem cell transplant. This TCR was recovered from a boy under two years old who had a stem cell transplant for SCID, so the T cells may come from the graft donor. Here the CDR3 DNA reads TGCAGTGCTCACCGAGGGGGTGGACTTTTTAACTATGGCTACACCTTC. This codes for CSAHRGGGLFNYGYTF.